Reported below is one T cell receptor (beta chain). This clone showed up just once. Its antigen specificity is not known. No per-base quality is available; no much larger clone lies one base away. The sample belongs to a study of blood T cell repertoires in COVID-19 (dated by TCRdb to about 2020). In the study overall: The collaborator samples originated in the United States, Italy and Spain and spanned the acute and convalescent phases of COVID-19. The material from the prospective study consisted of cDNA or gDNA derived from T cells, B-cell-depleted T cells, or PBMCs. Subjects who had been exposed to COVID-19, were actively infected with it, or had recovered from it provided the deeply sampled blood TCRbeta repertoires that made up the dataset. The repertoires were made available in a free public database intended to serve as a resource for research on the immune response to SARS-CoV-2. The samples were drawn from the first 160 participants of the ongoing ImmuneRACE study and from roughly 1,300 subjects provided by 6 global collaborators. A de-identified subject ID, COVID-19 status, age in years and sex were almost always included in the sample metadata. Where available, HLA class I and class II types were obtained from metadata supplied by the sample provider rather than from assay-based typing. General conclusions and limits of the study: The quantity of clinical and demographic metadata differed by source and by participant and was supplied without curation.

TCRbeta CDR3 regions were amplified from genomic DNA using the immunoSEQ Assay, a bias-controlled multiplex PCR. The authors' pipeline ran thus. The number of nucleated cells in each sample was estimated by amplification of reference gene primers within the assay. To quantify the absolute abundance of each unique TCRbeta CDR3 rearrangement, sequence reads were collapsed and filtered. Productive Simpson clonality was computed per sample as the square root of Simpson's diversity index over productive rearrangements. Held by TCRdb, this immuneACCESS table contains in-frame sequences only and omits some clones. Under half of the omission traces to an unresolved V gene where checked; the cause of the rest is unknown. From that table come the V and J calls and clone size; the DNA was used to work out D and trimming. Recorded for this sample are some 150,000 clones; 88% of them occurred a single time. About 2.4% of the sample lies in the top ten.

Each collaborating institution followed its own protocols to collect whole blood in K2EDTA tubes. Collaborator samples were shipped for TCRbeta analysis as frozen whole blood, isolated PBMCs, or DNA extracted from either sample type. Including the terminal cysteine and phenylalanine, the CDR3 comprises 14 residues. Left in the record is the CDR3 DNA by itself, 42 bases read in frame from the first base. The germline V gene specifies MNHEY as CDR1 and SVGAGI as CDR2. A distance of 16 bases separates the germline ends of V and J, which lose 10 bases and 1 base respectively. Sequenced input: peripheral blood. The rearrangement combines TRBV6-5 with TRBJ1-2; D gene: possibly TRBD1, on 5 matching bases. This sequence originates from a woman aged 70-85 years with acute or convalescent COVID-19. The CDR3 sequence is CATRLPGNNYGYTF. The sequence in DNA is TGTGCCACACGACTTCCAGGGAATAACTATGGCTACACCTTC.